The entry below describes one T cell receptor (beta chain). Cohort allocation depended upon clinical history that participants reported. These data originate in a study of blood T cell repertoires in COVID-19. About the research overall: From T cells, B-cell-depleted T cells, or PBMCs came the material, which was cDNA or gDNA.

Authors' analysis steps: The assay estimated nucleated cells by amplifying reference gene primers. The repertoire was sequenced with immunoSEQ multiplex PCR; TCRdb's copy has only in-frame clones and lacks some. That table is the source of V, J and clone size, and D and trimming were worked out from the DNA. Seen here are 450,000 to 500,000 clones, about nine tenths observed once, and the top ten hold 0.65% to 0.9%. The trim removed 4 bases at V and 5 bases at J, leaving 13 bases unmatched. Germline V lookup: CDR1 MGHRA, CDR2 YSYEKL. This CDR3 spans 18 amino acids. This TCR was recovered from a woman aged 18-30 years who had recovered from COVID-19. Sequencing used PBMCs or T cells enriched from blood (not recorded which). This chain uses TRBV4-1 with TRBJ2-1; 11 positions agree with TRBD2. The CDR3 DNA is TGCGCCAGCAGCCGGGGAGGGGCTAGCGGGGGGATGAACAATGAGCAGTTCTTC. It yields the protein CASSRGGASGGMNNEQFF.